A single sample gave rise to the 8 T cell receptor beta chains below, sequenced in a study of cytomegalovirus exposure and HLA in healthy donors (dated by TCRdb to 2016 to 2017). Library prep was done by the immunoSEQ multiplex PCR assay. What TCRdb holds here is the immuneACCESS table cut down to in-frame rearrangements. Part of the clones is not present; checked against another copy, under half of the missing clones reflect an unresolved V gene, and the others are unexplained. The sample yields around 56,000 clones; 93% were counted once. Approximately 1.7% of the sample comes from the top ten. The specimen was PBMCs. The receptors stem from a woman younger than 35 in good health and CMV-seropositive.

CDR3 protein: CASSLVWGSDRGELFF. In DNA, the CDR3 is TGTGCCAGCAGCTTAGTCTGGGGCTCAGATCGCGGGGAGCTGTTTTTT. The chain uses TRBV7-9 and TRBJ2-2; TRBD1 might be the D (5 bases). CDR1 is SEHNR, CDR2 FQNEAQ, per germline (reference sequence). This CDR3 is 16 amino acids long. Trimming pared 1 base from V and 7 bases from J, leaving 16 bases between.

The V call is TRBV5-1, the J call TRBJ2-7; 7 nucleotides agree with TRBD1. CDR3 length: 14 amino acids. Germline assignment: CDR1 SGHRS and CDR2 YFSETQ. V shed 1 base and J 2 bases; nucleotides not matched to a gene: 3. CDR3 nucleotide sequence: TGCGCCAGCAGCTTGCCTGACAGGGCCTACGAGCAGTACTTC. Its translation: CASSLPDRAYEQYF.

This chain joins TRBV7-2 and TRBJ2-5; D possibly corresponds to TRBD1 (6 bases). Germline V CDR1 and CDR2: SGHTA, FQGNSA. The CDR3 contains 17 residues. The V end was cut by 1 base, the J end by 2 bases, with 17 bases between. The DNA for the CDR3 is TGTGCCAGCAGCTTAGGGGGTTGGTACAGGGCTCAAGAGACCCAGTACTTC. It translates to CASSLGGWYRAQETQYF.

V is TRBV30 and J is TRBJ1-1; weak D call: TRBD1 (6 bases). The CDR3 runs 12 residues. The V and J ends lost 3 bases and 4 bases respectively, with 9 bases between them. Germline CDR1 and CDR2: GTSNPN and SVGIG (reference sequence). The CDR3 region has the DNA TGTGCCTGGAGCAGACAGGCCACTGAAGCTTTCTTT. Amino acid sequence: CAWSRQATEAFF.

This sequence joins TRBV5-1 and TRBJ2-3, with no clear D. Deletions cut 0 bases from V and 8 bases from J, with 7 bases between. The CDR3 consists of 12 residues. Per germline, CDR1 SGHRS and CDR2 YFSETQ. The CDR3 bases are TGCGCCAGCAGCTTGGCCCCTCGTACGCAGTATTTT. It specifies CASSLAPRTQYF.

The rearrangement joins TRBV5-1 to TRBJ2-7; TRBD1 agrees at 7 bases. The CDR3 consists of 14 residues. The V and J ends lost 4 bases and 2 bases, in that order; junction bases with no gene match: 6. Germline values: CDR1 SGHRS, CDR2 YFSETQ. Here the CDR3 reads CASSPGTETYEQYF. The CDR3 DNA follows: TGCGCCAGCAGCCCCGGGACAGAGACCTACGAGCAGTACTTC.

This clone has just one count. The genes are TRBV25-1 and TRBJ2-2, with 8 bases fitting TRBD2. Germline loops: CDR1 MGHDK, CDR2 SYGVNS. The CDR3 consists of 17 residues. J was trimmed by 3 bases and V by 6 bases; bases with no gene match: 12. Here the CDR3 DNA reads TGTGCCAGCAGGGTGGGCGGGGGGCCCGCATACACCGGGGAGCTGTTTTTT. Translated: CASRVGGGPAYTGELFF.

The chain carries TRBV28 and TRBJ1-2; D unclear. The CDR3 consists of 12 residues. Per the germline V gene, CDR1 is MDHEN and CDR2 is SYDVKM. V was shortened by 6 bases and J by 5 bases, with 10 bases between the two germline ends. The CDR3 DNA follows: TGTGCCAGCAGGGGGAGACCTTATGGCTACACCTTC. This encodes CASRGRPYGYTF.